This T cell receptor (beta chain) was captured by sequencing in a study of T cells in Graves' hyperthyroidism and ophthalmopathy. Amplified TCR beta CDR3 regions came from RNA transcripts. The primer set for the first-round RT-PCR of the TCR CDR3 was HTBI. MiXCR was run by TCRdb on the multiplex PCR reads, yielding one entry per CDR3 protein. The sample has about 740,000 distinct CDR3 sequences, around 15% seen once; the top ten hold about a tenth. This clonotype has only a few counts. Researchers defined stable Graves' hyperthyroidism as no ophthalmopathy progression within 18 months. Criteria for exclusion of patients were uncontrolled infection, other autoimmune disease, pregnancy or lactation. CDR3 length: 16 amino acids. Germline CDR1 reads MGHRA; CDR2 reads YSYEKL. J was trimmed by 2 bases and V by 3 bases; bases with no gene match: 8.

The chain recombines TRBV4-1 with TRBJ2-7; 9 nucleotides match TRBD2. This clonotype was obtained from a woman younger than 30 with Graves' hyperthyroidism. Sequencing was performed on blood. For the CDR3, the DNA is TGCGCCAGCAGCCATTCATACCCTAGCGGGACCTACGAGCAGTACTTC. As protein: CASSHSYPSGTYEQYF.